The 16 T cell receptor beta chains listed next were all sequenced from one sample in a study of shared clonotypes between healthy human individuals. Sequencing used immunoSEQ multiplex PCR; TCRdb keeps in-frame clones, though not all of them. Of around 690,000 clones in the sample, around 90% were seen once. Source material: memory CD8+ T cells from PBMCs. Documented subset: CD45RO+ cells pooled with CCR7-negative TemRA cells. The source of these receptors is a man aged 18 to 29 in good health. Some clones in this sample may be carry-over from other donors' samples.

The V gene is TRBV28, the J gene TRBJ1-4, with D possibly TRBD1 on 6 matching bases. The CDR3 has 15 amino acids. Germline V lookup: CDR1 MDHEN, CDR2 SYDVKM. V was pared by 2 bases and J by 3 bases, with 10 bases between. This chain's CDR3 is CASSLERGANEKLFF. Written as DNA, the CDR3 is TGTGCCAGCAGTTTAGAAAGGGGGGCTAATGAAAAACTGTTTTTT.

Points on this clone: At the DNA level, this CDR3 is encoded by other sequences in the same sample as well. CDR3 amino acids: CASSFQETQYF. CDR3 coding DNA: TGTGCCAGCAGCTTTCAAGAGACCCAGTACTTC. The chain is built from TRBV7-9 and TRBJ2-5; D is undetermined. This CDR3 region has 11 residues. Between the trimmed V and J ends, which lost 3 bases and 2 bases, there was a span of 1 base. Germline lookup yields CDR1 SEHNR and CDR2 FQNEAQ (reference sequence).

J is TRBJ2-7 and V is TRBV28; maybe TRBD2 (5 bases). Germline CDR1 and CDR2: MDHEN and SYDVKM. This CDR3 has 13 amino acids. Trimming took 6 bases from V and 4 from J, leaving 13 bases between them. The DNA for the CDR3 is TGTGCCAGCAGAGATACTAGGGCATACGAGCAGTACTTC. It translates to CASRDTRAYEQYF.

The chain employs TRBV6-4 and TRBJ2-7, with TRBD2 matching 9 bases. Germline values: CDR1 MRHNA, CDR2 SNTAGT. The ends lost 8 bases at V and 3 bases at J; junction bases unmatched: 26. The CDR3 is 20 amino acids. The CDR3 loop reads CASPAERGASAGARHYEQYF. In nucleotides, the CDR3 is TGTGCCAGCCCTGCAGAGCGGGGGGCATCAGCGGGGGCTCGTCACTACGAGCAGTACTTC.

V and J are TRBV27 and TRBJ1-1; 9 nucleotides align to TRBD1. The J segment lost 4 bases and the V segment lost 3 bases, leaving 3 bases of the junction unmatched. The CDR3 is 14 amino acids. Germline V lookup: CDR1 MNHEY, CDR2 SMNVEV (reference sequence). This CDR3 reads CASSFTGGLTEAFF. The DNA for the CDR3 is TGTGCCAGCAGTTTTACAGGGGGCCTCACTGAAGCTTTCTTT.

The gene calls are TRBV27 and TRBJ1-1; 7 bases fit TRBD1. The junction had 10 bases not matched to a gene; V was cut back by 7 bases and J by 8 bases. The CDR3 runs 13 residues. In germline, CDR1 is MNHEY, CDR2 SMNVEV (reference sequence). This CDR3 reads CASMPRGALEAFF. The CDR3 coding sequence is TGTGCCAGCATGCCCAGGGGGGCCCTGGAAGCTTTCTTT.

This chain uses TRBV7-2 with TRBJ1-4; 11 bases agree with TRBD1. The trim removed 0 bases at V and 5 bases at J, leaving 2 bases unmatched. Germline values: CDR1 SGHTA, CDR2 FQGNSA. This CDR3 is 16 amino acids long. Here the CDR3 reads CASSLAGTGGNEKLFF. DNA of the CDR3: TGTGCCAGCAGCTTAGCTGGGACAGGGGGAAATGAAAAACTGTTTTTT. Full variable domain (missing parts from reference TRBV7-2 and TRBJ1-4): GAGVSQSPSNKVTEKGKDVELRCDPISGHTALYWYRQSLGQGLEFLIYFQGNSAPDKSGLPSDRFSAERTGGSVSTLTIQRTQQEDSAVYLCASSLAGTGGNEKLFFGSGTQLSVL.

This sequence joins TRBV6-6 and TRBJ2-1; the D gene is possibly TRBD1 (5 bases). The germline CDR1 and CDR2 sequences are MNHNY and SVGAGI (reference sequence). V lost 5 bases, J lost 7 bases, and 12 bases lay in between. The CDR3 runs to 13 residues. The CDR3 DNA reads TGTGCCAGCAGTCCAACAGGTACGAATGAGCAGTTCTTC. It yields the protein CASSPTGTNEQFF.

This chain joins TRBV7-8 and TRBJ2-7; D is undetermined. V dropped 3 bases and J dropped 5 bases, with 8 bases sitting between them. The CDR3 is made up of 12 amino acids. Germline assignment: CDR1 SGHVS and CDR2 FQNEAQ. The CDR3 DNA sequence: TGTGCCAGCAGCTTCCGACCCCACGAGCAGTACTTC. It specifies CASSFRPHEQYF.

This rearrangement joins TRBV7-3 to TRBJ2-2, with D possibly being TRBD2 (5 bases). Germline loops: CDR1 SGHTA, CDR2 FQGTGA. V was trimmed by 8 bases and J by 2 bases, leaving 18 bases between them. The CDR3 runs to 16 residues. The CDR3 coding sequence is TGTGCCAGCGCCATTGGGGAGCCGCGTAACACCGGGGAGCTGTTTTTT. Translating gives CASAIGEPRNTGELFF.

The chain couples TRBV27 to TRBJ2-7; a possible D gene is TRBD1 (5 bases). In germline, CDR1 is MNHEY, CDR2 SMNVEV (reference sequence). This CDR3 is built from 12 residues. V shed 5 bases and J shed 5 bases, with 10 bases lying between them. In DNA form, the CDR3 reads TGTGCCAGCAGTCATAGGGGCCACGAGCAGTACTTC. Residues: CASSHRGHEQYF.

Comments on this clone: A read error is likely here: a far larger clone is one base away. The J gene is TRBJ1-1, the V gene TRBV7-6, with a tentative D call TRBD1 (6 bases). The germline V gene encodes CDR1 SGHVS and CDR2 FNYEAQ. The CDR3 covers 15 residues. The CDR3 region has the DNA TGTGCCGGCAGCCCCGGCGCCGGCAGGGGCACTGAAGCTTTCTTT. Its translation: CAGSPGAGRGTEAFF.

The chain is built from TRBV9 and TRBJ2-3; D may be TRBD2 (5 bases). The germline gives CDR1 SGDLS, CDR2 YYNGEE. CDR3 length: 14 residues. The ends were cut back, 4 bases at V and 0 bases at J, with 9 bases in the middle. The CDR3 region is CASSPAGSTDTQYF. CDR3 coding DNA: TGTGCCAGCAGCCCCGCGGGTAGCACAGATACGCAGTATTTT.

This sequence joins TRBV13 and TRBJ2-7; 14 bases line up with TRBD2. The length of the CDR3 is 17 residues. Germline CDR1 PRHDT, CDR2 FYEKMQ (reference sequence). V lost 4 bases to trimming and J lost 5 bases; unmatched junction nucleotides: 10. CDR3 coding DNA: TGTGCCAGCAGCTCCCCCGGGACTAGCGGGAGCGGGAACGAGCAGTACTTC. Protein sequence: CASSSPGTSGSGNEQYF.

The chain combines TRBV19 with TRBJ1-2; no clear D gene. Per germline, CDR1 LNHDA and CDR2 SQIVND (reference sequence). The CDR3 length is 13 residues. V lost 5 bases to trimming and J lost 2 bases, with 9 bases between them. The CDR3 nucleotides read TGTGCCAGTAGTGCTGGCGGAAACTATGGCTACACCTTC. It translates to CASSAGGNYGYTF.

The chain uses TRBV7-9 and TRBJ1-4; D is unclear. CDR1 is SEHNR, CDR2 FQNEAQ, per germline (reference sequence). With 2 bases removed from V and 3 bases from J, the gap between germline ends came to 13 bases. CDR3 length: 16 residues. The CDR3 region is CASSLSIGGANEKLFF. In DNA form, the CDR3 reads TGTGCCAGCAGCTTAAGTATAGGCGGAGCTAATGAAAAACTGTTTTTT.